The 22 T cell receptor beta chains below were found in one sample sequenced in a study of T cells after yellow fever vaccination. TCRdb re-called the 5' RACE reads through MiXCR, storing one row per CDR3 protein. The sample lists about 320,000 distinct CDR3 sequences; roughly 10% were seen once. The sequencing used CD4+ T cells sorted from PBMCs, collected 45 days after the yellow fever booster vaccination. These receptors originate from a man younger than 35 who received the YFV17D yellow fever vaccine.

This clonotype was seen more than once but under ten times. V is TRBV12-3 or TRBV12-4 and J is TRBJ1-1; a weak D match, TRBD1 (5 bases). The CDR3 runs to 14 residues. V lost 2 bases to trimming and J lost 2 bases, with 9 bases between them. The CDR3 reads CASSLQGFNTEAFF. The CDR3 DNA follows: TGTGCCAGCAGTTTACAGGGATTCAACACTGAAGCTTTCTTT.

This clonotype was observed a handful of times. V and J are TRBV7-2 and TRBJ2-5; 14 positions agree with TRBD2. With V trimmed by 6 bases and J by 1 base, 10 bases remained unmatched. The CDR3 runs 18 residues. Germline V gives CDR1 SGHTA, CDR2 FQGNSA. DNA of the CDR3: TGTGCCAGCAGAGTAGGACTAGCGGGGGGCAGATCCCAAGAGACCCAGTACTTC. Translated: CASRVGLAGGRSQETQYF.

This clonotype was recorded a few times. V and J are TRBV29-1 and TRBJ2-5; D is perhaps TRBD2 (7 bases). The CDR3 is made up of 14 amino acids. Trimming left V 6 bases short and J 5 bases short, with 19 bases between. Germline-derived CDR1 and CDR2 are SQVTM and ANQGSEA. In nucleotides, the CDR3 is TGCAGCGTGACGGGGGGCAGGGAGTGGGAGACCCAGTACTTC. Amino acids: CSVTGGREWETQYF. Together with reference TRBV29-1 and TRBJ2-5, the CDR3 gives the full variable domain: SAVISQKPSRDICQRGTSLTIQCQVDSQVTMMFWYRQQPGQSLTLIATANQGSEATYESGFVIDKFPISRPNLTFSTLTVSNMSPEDSSIYLCSVTGGREWETQYFGPGTRLLVL.

This clonotype came up a few times. The CDR3 sequence is CASSIQGGQETQYF. CDR3 coding DNA: TGTGCCAGCAGTATTCAGGGAGGCCAAGAGACCCAGTACTTC. The rearrangement joins TRBV25-1 to TRBJ2-5, with D possibly matching TRBD2 (6 bases). The CDR3 contains 14 residues. The germline gives CDR1 MGHDK, CDR2 SYGVNS. V lost 5 bases, J lost 1 base, and 11 bases lay in between.

This sequence joins TRBV19 and TRBJ1-2, with D possibly being TRBD1 (5 bases). Germline CDR1 is LNHDA and CDR2 is SQIVND (reference sequence). The CDR3 contains 13 residues. V was trimmed by 7 bases and J by 8 bases, leaving 17 bases between them. This chain's CDR3 is CASTYGLRGGYTF. The CDR3, as DNA: TGTGCCAGTACTTACGGATTAAGGGGAGGCTACACCTTC.

The chain carries TRBV12-3 or TRBV12-4 and TRBJ2-3, with no clear D. The CDR3 extends over 14 amino acids. V was shortened by 7 bases and J by 2 bases, with 13 bases between the two germline ends. The CDR3 is CASTKGRSTDTQYF. The CDR3 region has the DNA TGTGCCAGCACCAAAGGGCGGTCCACAGATACGCAGTATTTT.

The chain couples TRBV6-1 to TRBJ2-3; D gene ambiguous. This CDR3 is built from 14 residues. The V gene's germline CDR1 is MNHNS and CDR2 SASEGT. V shed 6 bases and J shed 0 bases, with 10 bases lying between them. The CDR3 loop is CASRKLISTDTQYF. The CDR3 region has the DNA TGTGCCAGCAGGAAACTCATAAGCACAGATACGCAGTATTTT.

This clonotype was seen a handful of times. This chain uses TRBV5-1 with TRBJ1-1, with D possibly being TRBD1 (5 bases). V was pared by 4 bases and J by 1 base, with 14 bases between. This CDR3 has 15 amino acids. Germline V gene sequence: CDR1 SGHRS, CDR2 YFSETQ. For the CDR3, the DNA is TGCGCCAGCAGCAATCGGGGGGGGACGAACACTGAAGCTTTCTTT. It yields the protein CASSNRGGTNTEAFF.

CDR3 residues: CASSQYLDSYGYTF. The CDR3 DNA reads as TGTGCCAGCAGTCAGTACCTAGACAGCTATGGCTACACCTTC. The chain combines TRBV25-1 with TRBJ1-2; tentative D call: TRBD1 (5 bases). Per germline, CDR1 MGHDK and CDR2 SYGVNS. The CDR3 consists of 14 residues. V was trimmed by 5 bases and J by 4 bases, leaving 14 bases between them.

The chain recombines TRBV12-3 or TRBV12-4 with TRBJ2-3; no clear D gene. The CDR3 runs 11 residues. Trimming shortened V by 0 bases and J by 11 bases, and 6 bases separated the two germline ends. DNA of the CDR3: TGTGCCAGCAGTTTAGCCAGTAAGCAGTATTTT. Residues: CASSLASKQYF.

The sample holds many counts of this clonotype. This chain connects TRBV7-9 to TRBJ1-1; 9 bases line up with TRBD1. CDR1 and CDR2 (germline): SEHNR, FQNEAQ (reference sequence). Unmatched junction bases numbered 12, after V lost 5 bases and J lost 11 bases. The CDR3 is 14 amino acids. The DNA for the CDR3 is TGTGCCAGCAGCGCGTCCGGGACAGGGAAATCGGCTTTCTTT. Encoded protein: CASSASGTGKSAFF.

This clonotype has only a few counts. V and J are TRBV10-2 and TRBJ2-2; D unresolved. Trimming took 7 bases from V and 3 from J, leaving 9 bases between them. Germline V gene data show CDR1 as WSHSY and CDR2 as SAAADI. The CDR3 has 13 residues. CDR3 bases: TGCGCCAGCATGAGGCTAGACACCGGGGAGCTGTTTTTT. It translates to CASMRLDTGELFF.

The chain combines TRBV24-1 with TRBJ2-3, with 7 bases lining up with TRBD2. Trimming took 3 bases from V and 2 from J; bases not matched to a gene: 1. Germline values: CDR1 KGHDR, CDR2 SFDVKD. The CDR3 runs 14 residues. CDR3 region: CATSDSGDTDTQYF. The CDR3 coding sequence is TGTGCCACCAGTGATAGCGGGGACACAGATACGCAGTATTTT.

A few counts support this clonotype. The chain links TRBV12-3 or TRBV12-4 to TRBJ2-5; no reliable D call. The ends were cut back, 5 bases at V and 4 bases at J, with 17 bases in the middle. This CDR3 has 15 residues. The CDR3 sequence: CASSLGMRSGETQYF. As DNA, the CDR3 is TGTGCCAGCAGTCTTGGGATGAGATCGGGAGAGACCCAGTACTTC.

The sample holds a few counts of this clonotype. The chain combines TRBV27 with TRBJ2-2, with D tentatively TRBD2 (5 bases). Germline-derived CDR1 and CDR2 are MNHEY and SMNVEV (reference sequence). There are 15 residues in the CDR3. Trimming shortened V by 5 bases and J by 3 bases, and 13 bases separated the two germline ends. The CDR3 sequence: CASSPWTGDTGELFF. CDR3 in DNA: TGTGCCAGCAGTCCCTGGACTGGGGACACCGGGGAGCTGTTTTTT.

As DNA, the CDR3 is TGTGCCAGCAGCGTCACAGGGGGAACTTCCTATGGCTACACCTTC. It codes for CASSVTGGTSYGYTF. V usage is TRBV7-8 and J usage is TRBJ1-2, with 8 bases fitting TRBD1. V shed 5 bases, J shed 4 bases, and the junction held 9 bases outside the gene matches. CDR3 length equals 15 residues. Per the germline V gene, CDR1 is SGHVS and CDR2 is FQNEAQ.

This clonotype came up many times. CDR3 loop: CASSPVTSGGAAETQYF. The CDR3 bases are TGTGCCAGCAGCCCGGTGACTAGCGGGGGGGCCGCAGAGACCCAGTACTTC. The chain carries TRBV5-6 and TRBJ2-5; 14 bases are shared with TRBD2. The germline V gene encodes CDR1 SGHDT and CDR2 YYEEEE. V was clipped by 4 bases and J by 4 bases; unmatched bases: 9. The CDR3 runs to 17 residues.

This clonotype was counted ten times or more. The CDR3 protein is CASSLPWRGQALATQYF. For the CDR3, the DNA is TGTGCCAGCAGCTTACCTTGGCGGGGTCAGGCTCTTGCGACCCAGTACTTC. The V gene is TRBV7-9, the J gene TRBJ2-5, with D tentatively TRBD2 (6 bases). V lost 2 bases and J lost 7, with 23 bases in between. Germline V gene sequence: CDR1 SEHNR, CDR2 FQNEAQ (reference sequence). The CDR3 extends over 17 amino acids.

This clonotype was detected only a few times. This chain links TRBV7-9 with TRBJ2-7, with a tentative D call TRBD1 (6 bases). The CDR3 is 13 amino acids. The germline gives CDR1 SEHNR, CDR2 FQNEAQ (reference sequence). V was trimmed by 8 bases and J by 4 bases, leaving 15 bases between them. CDR3 nucleotides: TGTGCCAGCGACTCGGACGGGACATACGAGCAGTACTTC. Translating gives CASDSDGTYEQYF.

This clonotype was observed at least ten times. The rearrangement joins TRBV7-2 to TRBJ2-7; D remains unclear. Germline V lookup: CDR1 SGHTA, CDR2 FQGNSA. The V end lost 1 base, the J end lost 5 bases, and 9 bases lay between the germline ends. There are 13 residues in the CDR3. The CDR3 DNA reads as TGTGCCAGCAGCTTAGGCGCAAGGGACGAGCAGTACGTC. It specifies CASSLGARDEQYV.

This rearrangement joins TRBV3-1 to TRBJ1-2; weak D call: TRBD1 (5 bases). The CDR3 totals 15 residues. Trimming pared 0 bases from V and 8 bases from J, leaving 16 bases between. CDR1 LGHDT and CDR2 YNNKEL come from the germline V gene (reference sequence). In DNA, the CDR3 is TGTGCCAGCAGCCAAGATAGCTGGCAGGGCGGCGGCTACACCTTC. This gives the protein CASSQDSWQGGGYTF.

This clonotype was seen more than once but under ten times. V is TRBV20-1 and J is TRBJ2-1; 7 nucleotides match TRBD1. This CDR3 region has 12 residues. The germline CDR1 and CDR2 sequences are DFQATT and SNEGSKA (reference sequence). The V and J ends lost 7 bases and 4 bases, in that order; junction bases with no gene match: 4. As DNA, the CDR3 is TGCAGTGTCGGGACAGTGTACAATGAGCAGTTCTTC. Protein: CSVGTVYNEQFF.